The entry that follows covers one T cell receptor beta chain sequence. What it binds is not known. Looked up from germline, CDR1 is SGHKS and CDR2 is YYEKEE (reference sequence). V gave up 0 bases and J gave up 6 bases; unmatched junction bases: 6. CDR3 length: 17 residues. These data are taken from a study of shared clonotypes between healthy human individuals. Produced via immunoSEQ multiplex PCR; TCRdb's table is partial and in-frame only. The sample consists of under 2.5 million clones, around 90% of them appearing once. Overall study findings and caveats: The researchers took only blood, and tissue repertoires probably look different. In four donors, about 5% of naive CD4 clonotypes appeared in common.

Sequenced input: naive CD4+ T cells from PBMCs. Subset specified: CD45RA+ positively selected. The chain links TRBV5-5 to TRBJ2-2, with TRBD2 matching 12 bases. The sequence came from a young man in good health. Some clones in this sample may be carry-over from other donors' samples. CDR3 DNA sequence: TGTGCCAGCAGCTTGGCGGGACTAGCGGGCCCTCCCGGGGAGCTGTTTTTT. It is translated as CASSLAGLAGPPGELFF. The full variable domain, its missing parts supplied by reference TRBV5-5 and TRBJ2-2, is DAGVTQSPTHLIKTRGQQVTLRCSPISGHKSVSWYQQVLGQGPQFIFQYYEKEERGRGNFPDRFSARQFPNYSSELNVNALLLGDSALYLCASSLAGLAGPPGELFFGEGSRLTVL.